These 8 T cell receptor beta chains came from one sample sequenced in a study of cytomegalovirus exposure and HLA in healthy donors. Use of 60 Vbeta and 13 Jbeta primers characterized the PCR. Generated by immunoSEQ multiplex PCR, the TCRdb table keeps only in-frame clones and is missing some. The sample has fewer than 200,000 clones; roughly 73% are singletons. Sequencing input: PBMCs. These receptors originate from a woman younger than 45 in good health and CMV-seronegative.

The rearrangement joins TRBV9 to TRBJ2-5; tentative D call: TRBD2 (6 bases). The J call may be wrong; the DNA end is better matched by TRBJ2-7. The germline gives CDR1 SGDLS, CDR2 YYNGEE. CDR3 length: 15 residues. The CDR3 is CASSVSLASSYEQYF. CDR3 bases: TGTGCCAGCAGCGTCAGTCTAGCGAGCTCCTACGAGCAGTACTTC.

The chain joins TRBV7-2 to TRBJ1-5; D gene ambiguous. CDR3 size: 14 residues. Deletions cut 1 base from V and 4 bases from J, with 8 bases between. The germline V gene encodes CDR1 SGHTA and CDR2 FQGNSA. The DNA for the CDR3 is TGTGCCAGCAGCTTAGGAGGTACAAATCAGCCCCAGCATTTT. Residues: CASSLGGTNQPQHF.

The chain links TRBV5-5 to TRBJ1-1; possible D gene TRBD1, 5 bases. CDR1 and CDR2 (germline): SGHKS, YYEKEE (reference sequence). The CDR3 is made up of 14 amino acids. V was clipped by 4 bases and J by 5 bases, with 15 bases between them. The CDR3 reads CASSNVLEGTEAFF. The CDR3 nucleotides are TGTGCCAGCAGCAACGTTTTGGAGGGGACTGAAGCTTTCTTT.

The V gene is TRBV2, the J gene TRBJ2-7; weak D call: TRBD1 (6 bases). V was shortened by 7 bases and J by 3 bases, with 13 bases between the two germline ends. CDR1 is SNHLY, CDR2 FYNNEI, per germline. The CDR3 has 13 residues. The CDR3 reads CASIGQSVYEQYF. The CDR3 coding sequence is TGTGCCAGCATTGGACAGTCCGTCTACGAGCAGTACTTC. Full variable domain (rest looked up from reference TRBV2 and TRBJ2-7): EPEVTQTPSHQVTQMGQEVILRCVPISNHLYFYWYRQILGQKVEFLVSFYNNEISEKSEIFDDQFSVERPDGSNFTLKIRSTKLEDSAMYFCASIGQSVYEQYFGPGTRLTVT.

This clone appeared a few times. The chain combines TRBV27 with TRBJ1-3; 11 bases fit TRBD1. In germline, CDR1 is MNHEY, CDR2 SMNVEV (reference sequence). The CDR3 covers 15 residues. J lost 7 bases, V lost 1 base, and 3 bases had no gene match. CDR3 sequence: CASSLYGQGANTIYF. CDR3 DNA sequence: TGTGCCAGCAGTTTATACGGACAGGGGGCTAACACCATATATTTT.

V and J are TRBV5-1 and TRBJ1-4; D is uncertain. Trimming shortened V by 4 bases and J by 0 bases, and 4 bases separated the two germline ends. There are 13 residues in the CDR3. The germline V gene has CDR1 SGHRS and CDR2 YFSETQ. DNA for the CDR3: TGCGCCAGCAGCCAAACAACTAATGAAAAACTGTTTTTT. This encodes CASSQTTNEKLFF.

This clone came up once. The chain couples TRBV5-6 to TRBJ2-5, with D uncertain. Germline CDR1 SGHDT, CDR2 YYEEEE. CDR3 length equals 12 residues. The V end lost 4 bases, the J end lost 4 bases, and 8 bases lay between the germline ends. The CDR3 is CASSMYLETQYF. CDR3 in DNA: TGTGCCAGCAGCATGTATTTAGAGACCCAGTACTTC. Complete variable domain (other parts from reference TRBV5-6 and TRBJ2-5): DAGVTQSPTHLIKTRGQQVTLRCSPKSGHDTVSWYQQALGQGPQFIFQYYEEEERQRGNFPDRFSGHQFPNYSSELNVNALLLGDSALYLCASSMYLETQYFGPGTRLLVL.

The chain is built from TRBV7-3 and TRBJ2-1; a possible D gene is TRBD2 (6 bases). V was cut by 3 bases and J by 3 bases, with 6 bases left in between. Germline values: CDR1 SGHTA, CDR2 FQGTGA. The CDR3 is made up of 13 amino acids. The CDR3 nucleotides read TGTGCCAGCAGCTTGGGACTCTACAATGAGCAGTTCTTC. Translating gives CASSLGLYNEQFF.